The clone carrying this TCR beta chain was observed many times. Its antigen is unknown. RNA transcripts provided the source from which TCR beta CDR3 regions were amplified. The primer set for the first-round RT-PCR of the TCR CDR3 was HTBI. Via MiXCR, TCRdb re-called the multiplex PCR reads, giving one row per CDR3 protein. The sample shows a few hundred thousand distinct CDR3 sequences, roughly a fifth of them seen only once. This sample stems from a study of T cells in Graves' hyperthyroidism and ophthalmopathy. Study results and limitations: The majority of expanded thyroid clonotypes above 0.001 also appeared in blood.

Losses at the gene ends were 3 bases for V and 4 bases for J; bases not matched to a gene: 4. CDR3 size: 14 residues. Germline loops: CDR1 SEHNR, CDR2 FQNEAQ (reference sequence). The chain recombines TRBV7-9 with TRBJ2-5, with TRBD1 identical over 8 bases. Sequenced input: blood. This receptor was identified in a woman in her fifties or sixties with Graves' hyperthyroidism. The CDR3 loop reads CASSFAGGGETQYF. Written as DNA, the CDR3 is TGTGCCAGCAGCTTTGCAGGGGGCGGAGAGACCCAGTACTTC.